Below, 12 T cell receptor beta chains from the same sample are listed, as sequenced in a study of T cells in Graves' hyperthyroidism and ophthalmopathy. The investigators amplified TCR beta CDR3 regions from RNA transcripts. TCR CDR3 underwent first-round RT-PCR with the HTBI primer set. TCRdb re-called the multiplex PCR reads with MiXCR, one entry per CDR3 protein. The data hold over 300,000 distinct CDR3 sequences, with 11% to 15% observed a single time. The sequenced material came from blood. These receptors all come from a woman aged 55-69 years with Graves' hyperthyroidism.

This clonotype showed up many times. The J gene is TRBJ2-7, the V gene TRBV27, with 9 positions matching TRBD2. CDR3 length: 14 amino acids. The V and J ends lost 7 bases and 4 bases, in that order; junction bases with no gene match: 8. Germline-derived CDR1 and CDR2 are MNHEY and SMNVEV (reference sequence). The chain's CDR3 is CASKVTSGSYEQYF. Here the CDR3 DNA reads TGTGCCAGCAAGGTGACTAGCGGCTCTTACGAGCAGTACTTC.

The CDR3 reads CASSHTFMNTEAFF. Written as DNA, the CDR3 is TGCGCCAGCAGCCACACGTTCATGAACACTGAAGCTTTCTTT. The chain has TRBV4-1 and TRBJ1-1; D gene unclear. The ends were cut back, 3 bases at V and 0 bases at J, with 8 bases in the middle. This CDR3 region has 14 residues. Germline V lookup: CDR1 MGHRA, CDR2 YSYEKL.

This clonotype was seen repeatedly, ten times or more. J is TRBJ2-7 and V is TRBV7-8, with D perhaps TRBD1 (5 bases). Trimming took off 4 bases at V and 3 bases at J, with 16 bases between the two ends. The CDR3 runs to 15 residues. CDR1 and CDR2 (germline): SGHVS, FQNEAQ. The chain's CDR3 is CASSSIKSQGYEQYF. Written as DNA, the CDR3 is TGTGCCAGCAGCTCGATCAAATCCCAGGGCTACGAGCAGTACTTC.

This clonotype was seen only a few times. This chain joins TRBV15 and TRBJ2-5; 8 positions match TRBD2. The V gene end was trimmed by 0 bases and the J gene end by 3 bases; junction bases not matched to a gene: 6. The length of the CDR3 is 16 residues. From germline, CDR1 is LNHNV and CDR2 YYDKDF (reference sequence). CDR3 in amino acids: CATSRDRGGRKETQYF. DNA of the CDR3: TGTGCCACCAGCAGAGATCGGGGCGGGAGGAAAGAGACCCAGTACTTC. The whole variable domain, filled in from reference TRBV15 and TRBJ2-5, reads DAMVIQNPRYQVTQFGKPVTLSCSQTLNHNVMYWYQQKSSQAPKLLFHYYDKDFNNEADTPDNFQSRRPNTSFCFLDIRSPGLGDTAMYLCATSRDRGGRKETQYFGPGTRLLVL.

There are many counts of this clonotype. This sequence joins TRBV28 and TRBJ1-3; no definite D call. CDR3 length: 16 amino acids. Trimming took 3 bases from V and 0 from J, leaving 12 bases between them. Germline values: CDR1 MDHEN, CDR2 SYDVKM. The CDR3 DNA reads TGTGCCAGCAGTTTTGGCGTCATCAGCTCTGGAAACACCATATATTTT. Translation: CASSFGVISSGNTIYF. Together with reference TRBV28 and TRBJ1-3, the CDR3 gives the full variable domain: DVKVTQSSRYLVKRTGEKVFLECVQDMDHENMFWYRQDPGLGLRLIYFSYDVKMKEKGDIPEGYSVSREKKERFSLILESASTNQTSMYLCASSFGVISSGNTIYFGEGSWLTVV.

A word on this clonotype: A much larger clone sits a single nucleotide away, making a read error possible. The V gene is TRBV6-1, the J gene TRBJ1-1; TRBD1 agrees at 8 bases. Germline CDR1 MNHNS, CDR2 SASEGT. Trimming cost V 4 bases and J 4 bases; bases outside gene matches: 11. The CDR3 totals 16 residues. In nucleotides, the CDR3 is TGTGCCAGCAGTGCCACGGGACAGGTCTCGAGCACTGAAGCTTTCTTT. Protein: CASSATGQVSSTEAFF.

This clonotype was detected many times. The chain joins TRBV5-1 to TRBJ2-7; D not certain. The CDR3 loop spans 14 amino acids. V was pared by 4 bases and J by 5 bases, with 16 bases between. CDR1 and CDR2 (germline): SGHRS, YFSETQ. As DNA, the CDR3 is TGCGCCAGCAGCCTGGGATCCTCACTCCACGAGCAGTACTTC. This encodes CASSLGSSLHEQYF. Supplemented by reference TRBV5-1 and TRBJ2-7, the full variable domain reads KAGVTQTPRYLIKTRGQQVTLSCSPISGHRSVSWYQQTPGQGLQFLFEYFSETQRNKGNFPGRFSGRQFSNSRSEMNVSTLELGDSALYLCASSLGSSLHEQYFGPGTRLTVT.

This clonotype turned up a few times. Here the CDR3 DNA reads TGTGCCACCCGGTCAGGACAGGGTATACAAGAGACCCAGTACTTC. This sequence encodes CATRSGQGIQETQYF. The chain combines TRBV28 with TRBJ2-5, with 8 bases aligning to TRBD1. Germline-derived CDR1 and CDR2 are MDHEN and SYDVKM. The trim removed 10 bases at V and 2 bases at J, leaving 12 bases unmatched. The CDR3 runs to 15 residues.

The sample holds a few counts of this clonotype. Written as DNA, the CDR3 is TGTGCCAGCATTGGTAAGCTACAGGGGACCTACAATGAGCAGTTCTTC. Protein sequence: CASIGKLQGTYNEQFF. The chain is built from TRBV2 and TRBJ2-1, with TRBD1 matching over 7 bases. Germline V gene lookup returns CDR1 SNHLY and CDR2 FYNNEI. Losses at the gene ends were 7 bases for V and 2 bases for J; bases not matched to a gene: 11. The CDR3 runs 16 residues.

In this sample, this clonotype turned up many times. The chain carries TRBV7-9 and TRBJ2-5; D not resolved. With 0 bases removed from V and 5 bases from J, the gap between germline ends came to 10 bases. Germline CDR1 and CDR2: SEHNR and FQNEAQ (reference sequence). The length of the CDR3 is 14 residues. Here the CDR3 reads CASSLASLGETQYF. The CDR3 nucleotides read TGTGCCAGCAGCTTAGCGTCCCTGGGCGAGACCCAGTACTTC.

The chain employs TRBV30 and TRBJ2-7; TRBD2 is a possible D gene (6 bases). CDR1 GTSNPN and CDR2 SVGIG come from the germline V gene (reference sequence). Trimming removed 0 bases at V and 2 bases at J, with 8 bases between. This CDR3 contains 13 residues. CDR3 DNA: TGTGCCTGGAGTGTTTGGGGGGCCTACGAGCAGTACTTC. As protein: CAWSVWGAYEQYF. The full variable domain, with the rest looked up from reference TRBV30 and TRBJ2-7, is SQTIHQWPATLVQPVGSPLSLECTVEGTSNPNLYWYRQAAGRGLQLLFYSVGIGQISSEVPQNLSASRPQDRQFILSSKKLLLSDSGFYLCAWSVWGAYEQYFGPGTRLTVT.

The V and J genes are TRBV5-4 and TRBJ2-1; a possible D gene is TRBD2 (6 bases). Trimming took off 4 bases at V and 4 bases at J, with 21 bases between the two ends. This CDR3 region has 17 residues. The V gene's germline CDR1 is SGHNT and CDR2 YYREEE (reference sequence). The CDR3 bases are TGTGCCAGCAGCCTCCCTCGCGGGGTGGTTAGTTACAATGAGCAGTTCTTC. This translates into CASSLPRGVVSYNEQFF.